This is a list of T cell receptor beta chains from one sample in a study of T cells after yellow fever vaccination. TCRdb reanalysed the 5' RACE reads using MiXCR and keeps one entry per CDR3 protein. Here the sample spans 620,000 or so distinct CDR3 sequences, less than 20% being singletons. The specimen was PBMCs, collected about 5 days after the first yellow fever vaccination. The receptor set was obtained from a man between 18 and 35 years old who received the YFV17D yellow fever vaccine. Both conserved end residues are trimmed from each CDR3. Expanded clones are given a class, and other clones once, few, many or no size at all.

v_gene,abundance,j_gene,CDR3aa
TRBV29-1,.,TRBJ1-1,SVEGGRNTEAF
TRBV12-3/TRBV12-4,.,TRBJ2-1,ASSLEAGVRNEQF
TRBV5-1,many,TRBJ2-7,ASSLGDRPYEQY
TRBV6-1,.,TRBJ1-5,ATSTGADRSNQPQH
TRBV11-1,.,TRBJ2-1,ASSALLAGNEQF
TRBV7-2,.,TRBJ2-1,ASSFIAGDSYNEQF
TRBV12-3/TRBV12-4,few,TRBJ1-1,ASSSRVFGDTEAF
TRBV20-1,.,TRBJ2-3,SASFSGTTDTQY
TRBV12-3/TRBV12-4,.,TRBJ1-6,ASSNRENSPLH
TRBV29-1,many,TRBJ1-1,SVEIGMENTEAF
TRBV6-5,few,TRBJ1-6,ASRVSAGNNSPLH
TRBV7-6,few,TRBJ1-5,ASSPSAGSNQPQH
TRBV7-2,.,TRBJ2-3,ASGRGPDRQY
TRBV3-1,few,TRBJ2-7,ASSQVTGPREQY
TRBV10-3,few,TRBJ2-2,ATLSGLAGGTGELF
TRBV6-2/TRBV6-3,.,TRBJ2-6,ASSVDASSGANVLT
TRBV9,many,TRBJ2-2,ASSQQQLAGATTGELF
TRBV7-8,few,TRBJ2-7,ASSLVPGSTYEQY
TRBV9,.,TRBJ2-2,ASKPPGLPSGELF
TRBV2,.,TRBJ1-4,ASSGEGGEKLF
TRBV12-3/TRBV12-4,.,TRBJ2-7,ASSLGLVGGSYEQY
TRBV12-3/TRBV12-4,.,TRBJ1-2,ASSLAAGSYGYI
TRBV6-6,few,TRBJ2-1,ASSYSGLEQF
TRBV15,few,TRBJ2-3,ATSREASGVGLDTQY
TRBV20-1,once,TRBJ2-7,SAEGGPFEQY
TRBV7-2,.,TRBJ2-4,ASSKRLQGRNIQY
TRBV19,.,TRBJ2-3,ASSIQGRDTQY
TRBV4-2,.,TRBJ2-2,ASSHIKQTGTGDTGELF
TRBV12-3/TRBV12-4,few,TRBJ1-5,ASSPSEGAGNQPQH
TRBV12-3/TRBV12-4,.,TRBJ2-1,ASSDPGGKSNEQF
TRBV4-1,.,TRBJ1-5,ASSHLGQGRQPQH
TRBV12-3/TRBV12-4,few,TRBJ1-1,ASSLFGQGDTEAF
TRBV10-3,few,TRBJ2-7,ASGVGPYEQY
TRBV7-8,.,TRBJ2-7,ASSSHQDRSSYEQY
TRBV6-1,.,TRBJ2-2,ASSEAGTVTGELF
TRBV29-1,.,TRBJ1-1,SVIPGQGKNTEAF
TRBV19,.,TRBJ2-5,ASSTRPTTETQY
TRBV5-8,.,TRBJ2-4,ASSSLAGEAKNIQY
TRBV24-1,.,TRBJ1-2,ATSDPRTGPGYT
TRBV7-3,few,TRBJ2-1,ASSFGRGGYEQF
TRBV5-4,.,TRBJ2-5,ASRTGTGQETQY